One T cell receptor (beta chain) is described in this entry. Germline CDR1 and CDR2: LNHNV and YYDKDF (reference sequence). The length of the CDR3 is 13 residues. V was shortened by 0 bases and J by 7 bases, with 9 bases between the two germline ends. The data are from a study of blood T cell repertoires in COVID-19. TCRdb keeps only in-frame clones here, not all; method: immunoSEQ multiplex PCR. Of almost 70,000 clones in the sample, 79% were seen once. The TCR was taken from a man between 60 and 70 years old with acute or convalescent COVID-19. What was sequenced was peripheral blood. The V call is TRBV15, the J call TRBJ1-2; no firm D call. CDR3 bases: TGTGCCACCAGCAGAGACCTCCCCTCTGGCTACACCTTC. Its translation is CATSRDLPSGYTF.